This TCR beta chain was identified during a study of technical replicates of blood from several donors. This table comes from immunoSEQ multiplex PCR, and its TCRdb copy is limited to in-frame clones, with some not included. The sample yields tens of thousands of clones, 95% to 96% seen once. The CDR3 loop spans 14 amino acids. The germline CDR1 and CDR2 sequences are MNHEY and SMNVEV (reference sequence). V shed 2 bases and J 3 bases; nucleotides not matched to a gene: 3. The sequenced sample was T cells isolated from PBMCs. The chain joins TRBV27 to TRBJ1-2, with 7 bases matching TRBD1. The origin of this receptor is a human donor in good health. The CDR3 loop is CASSLLGTDYGYTF. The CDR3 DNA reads TGTGCCAGCAGTTTACTCGGGACAGACTATGGCTACACCTTC.